This T cell receptor (beta chain) was captured by sequencing in a study of blood T cell repertoires in COVID-19. Study-wide background: Acute and convalescent COVID-19 specimens originated in the United States, Italy and Spain.

In the source study's methods: The assay estimated nucleated cells by amplifying reference gene primers. Clones were read by immunoSEQ multiplex PCR, and TCRdb kept only the in-frame ones, dropping some. The V and J calls and clone size are taken from that table; D and trimming were inferred from the DNA. Among roughly 200,000 clones listed, 80% to 90% were seen once. Between the trimmed V and J ends, which lost 2 bases and 1 base, there was a span of 6 bases. The germline V gene has CDR1 SNHLY and CDR2 FYNNEI. The CDR3 consists of 13 residues. Clinical history reported by participants formed the basis on which cohorts were assigned.

The sequence was obtained from a woman younger than 45 who had been exposed to COVID-19. J is TRBJ2-7 and V is TRBV2, with D uncertain. What was sequenced was PBMCs or T cells enriched from blood (not recorded which). Here the CDR3 DNA reads TGTGCCAGCAGTGAATGGAGATCCTACGAGCAGTACTTC. Amino acids: CASSEWRSYEQYF.